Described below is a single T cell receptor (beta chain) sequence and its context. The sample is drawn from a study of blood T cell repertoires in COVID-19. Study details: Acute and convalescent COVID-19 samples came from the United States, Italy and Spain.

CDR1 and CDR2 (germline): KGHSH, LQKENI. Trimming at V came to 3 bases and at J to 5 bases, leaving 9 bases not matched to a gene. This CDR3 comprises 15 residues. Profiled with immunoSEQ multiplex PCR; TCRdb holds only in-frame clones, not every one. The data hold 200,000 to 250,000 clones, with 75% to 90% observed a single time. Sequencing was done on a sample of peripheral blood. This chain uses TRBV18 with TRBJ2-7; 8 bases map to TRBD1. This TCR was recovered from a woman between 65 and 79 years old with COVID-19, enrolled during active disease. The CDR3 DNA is TGTGCCAGCTCACCCCCGACAGGGGTAGGTAACGAGCAGTACTTC. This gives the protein CASSPPTGVGNEQYF.